The 16 T cell receptor beta chains below were found in one sample sequenced in a study of cytomegalovirus exposure and HLA in healthy donors. The primer mix had 60 Vbeta and 13 Jbeta primers. Data came from immunoSEQ multiplex PCR; TCRdb stores just in-frame clones and leaves some out. The sample carries 150,000 to 200,000 clones, 79% recorded once. The sample comprised PBMCs. The receptor set was obtained from a woman in her 30s in good health and CMV-seropositive.

The CDR3 here is CASSTQGQQNIQYF. CDR3 DNA sequence: TGTGCCAGCAGCACCCAGGGCCAACAAAACATTCAGTACTTC. This chain links TRBV7-9 with TRBJ2-4, with a weak D call TRBD1 (5 bases). Germline V CDR1 and CDR2: SEHNR, FQNEAQ (reference sequence). Trimming removed 5 bases at V and 5 bases at J, with 13 bases between. This CDR3 spans 14 amino acids.

The V gene is TRBV7-6, the J gene TRBJ2-2; perhaps TRBD1 as D (6 bases). Germline V lookup: CDR1 SGHVS, CDR2 FNYEAQ. This CDR3 comprises 15 residues. Trimming took off 1 base at V and 2 bases at J, with 8 bases between the two ends. The DNA for the CDR3 is TGTGCCAGCAGCTTAGGGACAGTAAACACCGGGGAGCTGTTTTTT. Its protein product is CASSLGTVNTGELFF.

This clone is a singleton in its sample. The chain recombines TRBV5-8 with TRBJ2-7, with a tentative D call TRBD1 (5 bases). V lost 4 bases and J 0 bases, leaving 8 bases between the germline ends. The germline CDR1 and CDR2 sequences are SGHTS and YDEGEE. This CDR3 is built from 13 residues. CDR3 region: CASSHRNSYEQYF. The DNA of the CDR3 is TGTGCCAGCAGCCACAGGAACTCCTACGAGCAGTACTTC. Complete variable domain (other parts from reference TRBV5-8 and TRBJ2-7): EAGVTQSPTHLIKTRGQQATLRCSPISGHTSVYWYQQALGLGLQFLLWYDEGEERNRGNFPPRFSGRQFPNYSSELNVNALELEDSALYLCASSHRNSYEQYFGPGTRLTVT.

A remark on this clone: Other DNA sequences in this specimen translate into the identical CDR3. The CDR3: CASSSRDSPYEQYF. CDR3 DNA: TGTGCCAGCAGCTCCAGGGACAGCCCCTACGAGCAGTACTTC. This chain links TRBV7-7 with TRBJ2-7; 7 nucleotides line up with TRBD1. Germline V gives CDR1 SSHAT, CDR2 FNYEAQ (reference sequence). The CDR3 loop spans 14 amino acids. V shed 4 bases and J 2 bases; nucleotides not matched to a gene: 5.

A few counts support this clone. The V call is TRBV7-9, the J call TRBJ2-1; 11 nucleotides line up with TRBD2. This CDR3 region has 16 residues. Germline V gene sequence: CDR1 SEHNR, CDR2 FQNEAQ (reference sequence). The V gene end was trimmed by 1 base and the J gene end by 9 bases; junction bases not matched to a gene: 8. The CDR3 protein is CASSLVLRLAGGEQFF. Written as DNA, the CDR3 is TGTGCCAGCAGCTTAGTTCTTCGGCTAGCGGGAGGTGAGCAGTTCTTC.

CDR3 sequence (DNA): TGTGCCAGCAGCTTATACGCCACCAGGGTCTTCTCCTACGAGCAGTACTTC. This codes for CASSLYATRVFSYEQYF. The V gene is TRBV7-6, the J gene TRBJ2-7; D perhaps matches TRBD1 (5 bases). The CDR3 extends over 17 amino acids. Germline V gene sequence: CDR1 SGHVS, CDR2 FNYEAQ. V lost 2 bases to trimming and J lost 0 bases, with 17 bases between them.

The V gene is TRBV29-1, the J gene TRBJ1-5, with TRBD1 identical over 9 bases. Germline V lookup: CDR1 SQVTM, CDR2 ANQGSEA. The trim removed 6 bases at V and 0 bases at J, leaving 3 bases unmatched. The CDR3 is 14 residues long. DNA of the CDR3: TGCAGCGTCGGACAGGGGACTAGCAATCAGCCCCAGCATTTT. Protein: CSVGQGTSNQPQHF.

This chain connects TRBV2 to TRBJ1-2; 9 nucleotides agree with TRBD1. V was clipped by 5 bases and J by 2 bases; unmatched bases: 6. There are 15 residues in the CDR3. Germline lookup yields CDR1 SNHLY and CDR2 FYNNEI. The CDR3 nucleotides are TGTGCCAGCAGTACCGGGACAGGGACCAACTATGGCTACACCTTC. This codes for CASSTGTGTNYGYTF.

The chain recombines TRBV5-4 with TRBJ1-1; the match to TRBD1 covers 7 bases. This CDR3 is 14 amino acids long. Unmatched junction bases numbered 16, after V lost 9 bases and J lost 8 bases. Germline CDR1 is SGHNT and CDR2 is YYREEE (reference sequence). CDR3: CATYPKGAGMEAFF. The CDR3 DNA follows: TGTGCCACGTATCCCAAGGGGGCCGGGATGGAAGCTTTCTTT.

The chain has TRBV11-3 and TRBJ1-1; 9 nucleotides match TRBD1. Germline V gene data show CDR1 as SGHNT and CDR2 as YENEEA. The CDR3 runs to 15 residues. Unmatched junction bases numbered 4, after V lost 2 bases and J lost 3 bases. CDR3 sequence (DNA): TGTGCCAGCAGCTTACCGGGACAGGGTTACACTGAAGCTTTCTTT. This translates into CASSLPGQGYTEAFF.

This clone turned up a few times. The chain employs TRBV4-3 and TRBJ1-3; D gene uncertain. Germline V gene lookup returns CDR1 LGHNA and CDR2 YSLEER. Trimming took off 0 bases at V and 0 bases at J, with 6 bases between the two ends. CDR3 length: 15 amino acids. CDR3 sequence: CASSQDGNSGNTIYF. The CDR3 nucleotides read TGCGCCAGCAGCCAAGACGGGAACTCTGGAAACACCATATATTTT.

In its sample, this clone was seen a few times. V and J are TRBV25-1 and TRBJ1-2; possible D gene TRBD1, 5 bases. CDR1 is MGHDK, CDR2 SYGVNS, per germline. The germline V and J ends were trimmed by 4 bases and 4 bases, with 7 bases remaining between them. The CDR3 is made up of 12 amino acids. This chain's CDR3 is CASSGGSYGYTF. The CDR3 coding sequence is TGTGCCAGCAGTGGGGGCAGCTATGGCTACACCTTC.

This clone was recorded a few times. The chain carries TRBV18 and TRBJ2-2; TRBD2 matches at 10 bases. V lost 3 bases, J lost 5 bases, and 6 bases stayed unmatched. This CDR3 region has 16 residues. Germline V CDR1 and CDR2: KGHSH, LQKENI. The CDR3 DNA follows: TGTGCCAGCTCACCCTACCAGACTAGCGGGACCGGGGAGCTGTTTTTT. It yields the protein CASSPYQTSGTGELFF.

The genes are TRBV7-2 and TRBJ2-7; the D gene is possibly TRBD1 (6 bases). CDR1 and CDR2 (germline): SGHTA, FQGNSA. V was shortened by 0 bases and J by 3 bases, with 9 bases between the two germline ends. This CDR3 spans 14 amino acids. The chain's CDR3 is CASSLARGFYEQYF. CDR3 DNA sequence: TGTGCCAGCAGCTTAGCCAGGGGTTTCTACGAGCAGTACTTC.

This chain joins TRBV2 and TRBJ2-1, with 12 positions matching TRBD2. CDR1 and CDR2 from the germline V gene are SNHLY and FYNNEI. CDR3 size: 17 residues. The V gene end was trimmed by 2 bases and the J gene end by 6 bases; junction bases not matched to a gene: 8. The CDR3 coding sequence is TGTGCCAGCAGTGAACCCTGGTCACTAGCGGGGGGCAATGAGCAGTTCTTC. Encoded protein: CASSEPWSLAGGNEQFF.

This rearrangement joins TRBV7-9 to TRBJ1-5; D might be TRBD1 (5 bases). The CDR3 runs 15 residues. V was cut by 8 bases and J by 0 bases, with 14 bases left in between. Per the germline V gene, CDR1 is SEHNR and CDR2 is FQNEAQ (reference sequence). Here the CDR3 DNA reads TGTGCCAGCGCCGACCGGGGGAATAGCAATCAGCCCCAGCATTTT. It translates to CASADRGNSNQPQHF.